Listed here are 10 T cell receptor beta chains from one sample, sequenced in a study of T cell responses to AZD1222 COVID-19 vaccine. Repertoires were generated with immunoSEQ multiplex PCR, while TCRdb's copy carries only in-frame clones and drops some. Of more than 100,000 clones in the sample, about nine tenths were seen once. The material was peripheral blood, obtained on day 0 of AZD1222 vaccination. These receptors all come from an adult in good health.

DNA of the CDR3: TGTGCCACGTCCGGGACTAGCGGGAGTGGTGAGCAGTTCTTC. Its protein is CATSGTSGSGEQFF. The genes are TRBV6-1 and TRBJ2-1, with TRBD2 matching 14 bases. V dropped 10 bases and J dropped 9; count of bases not matched to a gene: 8. The CDR3 is 14 amino acids. CDR1 is MNHNS, CDR2 SASEGT, per germline.

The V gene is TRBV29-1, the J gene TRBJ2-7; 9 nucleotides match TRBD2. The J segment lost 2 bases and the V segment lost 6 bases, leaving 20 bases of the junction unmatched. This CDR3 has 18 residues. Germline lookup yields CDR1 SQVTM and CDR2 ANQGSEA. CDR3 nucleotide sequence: TGCAGCGTGACCACGGCTCGGCTGGCTAGCGGGGTGACCTACGAGCAGTACTTC. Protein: CSVTTARLASGVTYEQYF.

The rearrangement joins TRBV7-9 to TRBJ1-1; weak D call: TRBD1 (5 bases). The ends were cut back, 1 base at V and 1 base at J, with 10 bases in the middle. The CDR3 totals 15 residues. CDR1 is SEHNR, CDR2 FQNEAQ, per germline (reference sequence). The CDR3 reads CASSLGMGPNTEAFF. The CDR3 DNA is TGTGCCAGCAGCTTAGGTATGGGGCCGAACACTGAAGCTTTCTTT.

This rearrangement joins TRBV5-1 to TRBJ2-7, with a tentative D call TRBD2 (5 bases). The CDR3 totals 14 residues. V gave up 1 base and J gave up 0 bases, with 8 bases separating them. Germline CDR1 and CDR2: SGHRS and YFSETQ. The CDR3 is CASSLYRGSYEQYF. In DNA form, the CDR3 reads TGCGCCAGCAGCTTGTATCGGGGCTCCTACGAGCAGTACTTC.

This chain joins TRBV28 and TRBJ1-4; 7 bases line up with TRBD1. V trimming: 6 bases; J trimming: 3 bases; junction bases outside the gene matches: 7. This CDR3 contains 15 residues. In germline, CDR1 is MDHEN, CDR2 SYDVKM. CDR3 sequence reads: CASSATGTANEKLFF. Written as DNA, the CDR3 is TGTGCCAGCAGCGCTACTGGGACAGCTAATGAAAAACTGTTTTTT. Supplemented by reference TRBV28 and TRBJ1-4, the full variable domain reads DVKVTQSSRYLVKRTGEKVFLECVQDMDHENMFWYRQDPGLGLRLIYFSYDVKMKEKGDIPEGYSVSREKKERFSLILESASTNQTSMYLCASSATGTANEKLFFGSGTQLSVL.

The CDR3 loop reads CASSLALYGGATDTQYF. CDR3 nucleotide sequence: TGTGCCAGCAGCCTGGCCCTTTACGGGGGGGCCACAGATACGCAGTATTTT. This chain joins TRBV11-2 and TRBJ2-3; TRBD2 agrees at 8 bases. CDR1 SGHAT and CDR2 FQNNGV come from the germline V gene. The CDR3 is 17 amino acids. V was pared by 5 bases and J by 2 bases, with 12 bases of the junction left unmatched.

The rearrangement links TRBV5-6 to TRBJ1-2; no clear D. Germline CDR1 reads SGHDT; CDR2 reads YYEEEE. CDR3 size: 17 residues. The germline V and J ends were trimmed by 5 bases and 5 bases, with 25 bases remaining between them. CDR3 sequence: CASRPNDIGLISYGYTF. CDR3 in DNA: TGTGCCAGCAGACCTAATGACATAGGGCTCATCTCATATGGCTACACCTTC. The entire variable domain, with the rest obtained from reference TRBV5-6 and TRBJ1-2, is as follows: DAGVTQSPTHLIKTRGQQVTLRCSPKSGHDTVSWYQQALGQGPQFIFQYYEEEERQRGNFPDRFSGHQFPNYSSELNVNALLLGDSALYLCASRPNDIGLISYGYTFGSGTRLTVV.

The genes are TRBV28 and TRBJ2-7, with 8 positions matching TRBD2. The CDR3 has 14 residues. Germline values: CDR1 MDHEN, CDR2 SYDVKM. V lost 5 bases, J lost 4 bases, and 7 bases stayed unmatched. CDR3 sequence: CASSAPGGGYEQYF. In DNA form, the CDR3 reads TGTGCCAGCAGTGCCCCCGGCGGGGGGTACGAGCAGTACTTC.

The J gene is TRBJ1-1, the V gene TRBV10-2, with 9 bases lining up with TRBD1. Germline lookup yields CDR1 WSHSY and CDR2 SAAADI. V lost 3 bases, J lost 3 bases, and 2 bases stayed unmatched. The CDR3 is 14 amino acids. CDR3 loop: CASSETGGYTEAFF. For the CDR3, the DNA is TGCGCCAGCAGTGAAACAGGGGGCTACACTGAAGCTTTCTTT.

The DNA of the CDR3 is TGCGCCAGCAGCAACCTACAGGGGAGGGACGAGCAGTACTTC. Translating it yields CASSNLQGRDEQYF. The chain recombines TRBV4-1 with TRBJ2-7, with D tentatively TRBD1 or TRBD2 (7 bases each). Per germline, CDR1 MGHRA and CDR2 YSYEKL. CDR3 length equals 14 residues. Trimming left V 5 bases short and J 5 bases short, with 16 bases between.